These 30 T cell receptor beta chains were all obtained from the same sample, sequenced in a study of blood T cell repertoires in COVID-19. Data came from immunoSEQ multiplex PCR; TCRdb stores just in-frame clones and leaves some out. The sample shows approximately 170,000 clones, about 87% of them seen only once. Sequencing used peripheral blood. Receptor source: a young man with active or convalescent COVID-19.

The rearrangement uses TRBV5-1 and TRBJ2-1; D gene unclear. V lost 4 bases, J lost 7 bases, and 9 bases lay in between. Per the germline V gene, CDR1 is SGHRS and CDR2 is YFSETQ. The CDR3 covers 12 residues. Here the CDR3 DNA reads TGCGCCAGCAGCCCCCCCTCGAATGAGCAGTTCTTC. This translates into CASSPPSNEQFF.

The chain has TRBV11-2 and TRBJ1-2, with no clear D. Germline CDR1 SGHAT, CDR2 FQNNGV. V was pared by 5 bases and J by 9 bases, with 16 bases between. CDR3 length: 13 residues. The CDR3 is CASSQDGRRSYTF. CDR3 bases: TGTGCCAGCAGCCAAGACGGGAGACGAAGCTACACCTTC.

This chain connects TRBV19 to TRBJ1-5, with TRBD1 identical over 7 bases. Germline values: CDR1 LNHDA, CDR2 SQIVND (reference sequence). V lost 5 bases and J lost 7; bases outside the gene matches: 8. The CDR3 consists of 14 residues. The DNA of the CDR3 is TGTGCCAGTAGTCTAAGACAGGGCCGACAGCCCCAGCATTTT. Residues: CASSLRQGRQPQHF.

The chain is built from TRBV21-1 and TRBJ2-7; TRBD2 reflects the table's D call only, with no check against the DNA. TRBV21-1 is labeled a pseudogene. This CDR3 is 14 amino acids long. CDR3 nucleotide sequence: TGTGCCAGCAGCAAAGGGGGAGGGAGCTACGAGCAGTACGTC. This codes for CASSKGGGSYEQYV.

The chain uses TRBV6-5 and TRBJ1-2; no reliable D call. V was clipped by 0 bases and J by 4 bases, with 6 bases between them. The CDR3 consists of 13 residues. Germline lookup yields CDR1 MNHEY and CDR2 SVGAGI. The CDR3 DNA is TGTGCCAGCAGTTACTCGAGGATCTATGGCTACACCTTC. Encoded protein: CASSYSRIYGYTF.

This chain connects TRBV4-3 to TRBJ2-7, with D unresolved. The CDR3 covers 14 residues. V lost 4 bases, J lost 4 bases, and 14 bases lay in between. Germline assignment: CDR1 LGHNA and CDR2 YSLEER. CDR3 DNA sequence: TGCGCCAGCAGCCGCGAGAGGCTCCGATACGAGCAGTACTTC. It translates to CASSRERLRYEQYF.

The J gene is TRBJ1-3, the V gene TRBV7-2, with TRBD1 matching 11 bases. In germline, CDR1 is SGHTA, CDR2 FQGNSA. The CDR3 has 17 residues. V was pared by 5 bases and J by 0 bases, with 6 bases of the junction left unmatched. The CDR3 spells CASSPGQGVFSGNTIYF. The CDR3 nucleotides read TGTGCCAGCAGCCCGGGACAGGGGGTGTTCTCTGGAAACACCATATATTTT.

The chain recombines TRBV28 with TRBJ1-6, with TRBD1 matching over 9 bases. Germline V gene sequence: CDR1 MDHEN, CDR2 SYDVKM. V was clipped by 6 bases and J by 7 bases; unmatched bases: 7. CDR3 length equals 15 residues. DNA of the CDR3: TGTGCCAGCAGGTTCCCCGGGACAGGGAATTCACCCCTCCACTTT. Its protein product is CASRFPGTGNSPLHF. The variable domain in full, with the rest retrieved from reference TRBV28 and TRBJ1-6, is DVKVTQSSRYLVKRTGEKVFLECVQDMDHENMFWYRQDPGLGLRLIYFSYDVKMKEKGDIPEGYSVSREKKERFSLILESASTNQTSMYLCASRFPGTGNSPLHFGNGTRLTVT.

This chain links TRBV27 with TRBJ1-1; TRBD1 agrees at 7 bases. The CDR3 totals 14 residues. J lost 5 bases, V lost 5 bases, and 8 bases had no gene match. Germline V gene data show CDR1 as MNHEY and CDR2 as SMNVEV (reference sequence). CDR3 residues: CASSSTGVLTEAFF. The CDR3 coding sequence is TGTGCCAGCAGTAGTACAGGGGTTCTAACTGAAGCTTTCTTT.

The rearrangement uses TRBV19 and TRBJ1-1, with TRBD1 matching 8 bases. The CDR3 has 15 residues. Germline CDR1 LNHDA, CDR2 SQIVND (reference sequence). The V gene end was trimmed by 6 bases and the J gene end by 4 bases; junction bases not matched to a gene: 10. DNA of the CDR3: TGTGCCAGTAGAGGGACAGGCGCGGTGATCACTGAAGCTTTCTTT. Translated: CASRGTGAVITEAFF.

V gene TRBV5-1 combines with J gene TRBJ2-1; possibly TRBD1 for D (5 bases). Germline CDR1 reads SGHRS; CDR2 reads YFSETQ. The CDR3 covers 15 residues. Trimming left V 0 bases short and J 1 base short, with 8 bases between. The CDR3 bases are TGCGCCAGCAGCTTGGAACAGGTATCCTACAATGAGCAGTTCTTC. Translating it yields CASSLEQVSYNEQFF.

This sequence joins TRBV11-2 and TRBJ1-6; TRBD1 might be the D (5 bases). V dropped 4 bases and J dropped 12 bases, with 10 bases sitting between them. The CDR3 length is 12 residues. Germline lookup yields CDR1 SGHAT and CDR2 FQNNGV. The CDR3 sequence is CASSSGSVPLHF. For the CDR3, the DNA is TGTGCCAGCAGCTCAGGGTCTGTACCCCTCCACTTT.

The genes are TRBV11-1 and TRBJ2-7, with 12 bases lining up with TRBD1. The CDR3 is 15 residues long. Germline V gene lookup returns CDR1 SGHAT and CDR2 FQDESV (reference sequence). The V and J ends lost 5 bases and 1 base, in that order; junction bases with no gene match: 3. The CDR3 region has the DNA TGTGCCAGCAGCGAGGGACAGGGGGCGTCCTACGAGCAGTACTTC. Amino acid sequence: CASSEGQGASYEQYF. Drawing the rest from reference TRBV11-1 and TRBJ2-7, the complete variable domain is EAEVAQSPRYKITEKSQAVAFWCDPISGHATLYWYRQILGQGPELLVQFQDESVVDDSQLPKDRFSAERLKGVDSTLKIQPAELGDSAMYLCASSEGQGASYEQYFGPGTRLTVT.

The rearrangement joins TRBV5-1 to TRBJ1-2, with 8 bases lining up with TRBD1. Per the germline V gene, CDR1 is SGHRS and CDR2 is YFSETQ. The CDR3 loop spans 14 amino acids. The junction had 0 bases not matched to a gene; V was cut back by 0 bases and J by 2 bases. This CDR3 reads CASSLGQGNYGYTF. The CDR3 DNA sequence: TGCGCCAGCAGCTTGGGACAGGGGAACTATGGCTACACCTTC.

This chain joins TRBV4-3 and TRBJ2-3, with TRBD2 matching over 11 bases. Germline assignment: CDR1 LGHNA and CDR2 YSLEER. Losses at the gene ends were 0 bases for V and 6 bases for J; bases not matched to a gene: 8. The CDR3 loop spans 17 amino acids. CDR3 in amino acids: CASSQDSLAGGFDTQYF. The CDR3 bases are TGCGCCAGCAGCCAAGACTCCCTAGCGGGAGGCTTCGATACGCAGTATTTT.

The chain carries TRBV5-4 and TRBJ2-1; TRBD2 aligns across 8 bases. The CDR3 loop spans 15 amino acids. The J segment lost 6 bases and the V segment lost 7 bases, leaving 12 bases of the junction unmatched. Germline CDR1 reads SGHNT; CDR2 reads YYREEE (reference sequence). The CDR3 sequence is CASLTGTSPSNEQFF. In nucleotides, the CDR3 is TGTGCCAGCTTGACCGGGACTAGTCCCTCCAATGAGCAGTTCTTC.

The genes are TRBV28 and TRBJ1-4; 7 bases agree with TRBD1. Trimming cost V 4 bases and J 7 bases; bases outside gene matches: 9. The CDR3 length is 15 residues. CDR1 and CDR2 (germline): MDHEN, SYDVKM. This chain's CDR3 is CASSSIDREIEKLFF. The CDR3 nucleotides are TGTGCCAGCAGTTCGATAGACAGGGAGATTGAAAAACTGTTTTTT. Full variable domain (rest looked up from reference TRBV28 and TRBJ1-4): DVKVTQSSRYLVKRTGEKVFLECVQDMDHENMFWYRQDPGLGLRLIYFSYDVKMKEKGDIPEGYSVSREKKERFSLILESASTNQTSMYLCASSSIDREIEKLFFGSGTQLSVL.

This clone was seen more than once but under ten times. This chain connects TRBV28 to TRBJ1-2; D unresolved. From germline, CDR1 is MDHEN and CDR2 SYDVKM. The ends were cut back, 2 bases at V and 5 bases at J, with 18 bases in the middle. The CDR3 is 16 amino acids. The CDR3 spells CASSLLDVGEDYGYTF. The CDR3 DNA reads TGTGCCAGCAGTTTACTTGACGTAGGAGAGGATTATGGCTACACCTTC.

The CDR3 is CASSLSQGAVNSPLHF. The CDR3 coding sequence is TGTGCCAGCAGCTTATCCCAGGGGGCAGTCAATTCACCCCTCCACTTT. The genes are TRBV7-8 and TRBJ1-6, with TRBD1 matching over 8 bases. Trimming at V came to 2 bases and at J to 7 bases, leaving 7 bases not matched to a gene. The CDR3 runs 16 residues. The V gene's germline CDR1 is SGHVS and CDR2 FQNEAQ. The full variable domain, in which reference TRBV7-8 and TRBJ1-6 provide the parts outside the CDR3, is GAGVSQSPRYKVAKRGQDVALRCDPISGHVSLFWYQQALGQGPEFLTYFQNEAQLDKSGLPSDRFFAERPEGSVSTLKIQRTQQEDSAVYLCASSLSQGAVNSPLHFGNGTRLTVT.

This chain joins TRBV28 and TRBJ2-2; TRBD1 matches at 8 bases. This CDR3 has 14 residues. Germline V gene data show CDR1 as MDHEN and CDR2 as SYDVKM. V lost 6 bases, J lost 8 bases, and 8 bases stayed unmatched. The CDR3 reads CASSQDRVRGELFF. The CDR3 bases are TGTGCCAGCAGCCAGGACAGGGTCAGGGGGGAGCTGTTTTTT.

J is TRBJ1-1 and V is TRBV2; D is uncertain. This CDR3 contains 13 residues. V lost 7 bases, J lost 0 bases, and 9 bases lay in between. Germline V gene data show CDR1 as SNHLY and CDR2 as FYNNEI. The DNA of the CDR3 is TGTGCCAGCACAGGAATTTTGAACACTGAAGCTTTCTTT. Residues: CASTGILNTEAFF. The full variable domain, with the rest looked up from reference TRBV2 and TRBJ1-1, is EPEVTQTPSHQVTQMGQEVILRCVPISNHLYFYWYRQILGQKVEFLVSFYNNEISEKSEIFDDQFSVERPDGSNFTLKIRSTKLEDSAMYFCASTGILNTEAFFGQGTRLTVV.

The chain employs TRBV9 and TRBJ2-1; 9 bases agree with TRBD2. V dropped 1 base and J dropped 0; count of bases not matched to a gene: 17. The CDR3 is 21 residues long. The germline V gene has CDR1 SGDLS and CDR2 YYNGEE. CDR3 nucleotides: TGTGCCAGCAGCGTAACGCGGGGGGCTAGCGGGACCCGGAGCTCCTACAATGAGCAGTTCTTC. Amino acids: CASSVTRGASGTRSSYNEQFF.

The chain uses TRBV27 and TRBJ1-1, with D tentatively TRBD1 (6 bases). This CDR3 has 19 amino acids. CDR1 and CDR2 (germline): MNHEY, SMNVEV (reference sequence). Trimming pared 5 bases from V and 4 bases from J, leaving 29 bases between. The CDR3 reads CASSLPSPRQVPLRTEAFF. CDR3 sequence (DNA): TGTGCCAGCAGTCTCCCCTCTCCACGACAGGTACCACTCCGCACTGAAGCTTTCTTT.

CDR3 coding DNA: TGTGCCAGCAGCCCGCCGGGACAGGGGTTTTTAGGCTACACCTTC. Translating gives CASSPPGQGFLGYTF. The J gene is TRBJ1-2, the V gene TRBV5-6; 10 bases align to TRBD1. The germline V gene has CDR1 SGHDT and CDR2 YYEEEE. Trimming took 4 bases from V and 8 from J; bases not matched to a gene: 11. There are 15 residues in the CDR3.

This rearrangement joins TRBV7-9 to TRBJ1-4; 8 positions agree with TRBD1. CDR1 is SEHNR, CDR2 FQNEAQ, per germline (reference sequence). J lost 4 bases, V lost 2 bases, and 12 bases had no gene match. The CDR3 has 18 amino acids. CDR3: CASSLILVRGQGNEKLFF. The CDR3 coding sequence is TGTGCCAGCAGCTTAATCCTCGTCAGGGGGCAGGGTAATGAAAAACTGTTTTTT.

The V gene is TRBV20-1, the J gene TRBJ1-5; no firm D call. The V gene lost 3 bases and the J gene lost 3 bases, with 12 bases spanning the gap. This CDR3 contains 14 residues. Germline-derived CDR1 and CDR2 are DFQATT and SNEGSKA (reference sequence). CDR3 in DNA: TGCAGTGCTAGTACAGATAGAACCAATCAGCCCCAGCATTTT. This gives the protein CSASTDRTNQPQHF.

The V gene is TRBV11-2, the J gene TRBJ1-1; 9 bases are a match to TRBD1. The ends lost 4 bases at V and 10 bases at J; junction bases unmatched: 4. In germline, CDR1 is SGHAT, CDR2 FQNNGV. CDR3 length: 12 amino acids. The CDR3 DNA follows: TGTGCCAGCAGCTCGACAGGGGGGGGAGCTTTCTTT. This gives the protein CASSSTGGGAFF.

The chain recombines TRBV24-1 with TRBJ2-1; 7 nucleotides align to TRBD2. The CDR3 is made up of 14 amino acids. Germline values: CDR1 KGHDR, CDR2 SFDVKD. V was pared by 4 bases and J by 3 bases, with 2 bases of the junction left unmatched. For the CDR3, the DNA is TGTGCCACCAGTGAGCGGGACTACTACAATGAGCAGTTCTTC. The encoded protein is CATSERDYYNEQFF.

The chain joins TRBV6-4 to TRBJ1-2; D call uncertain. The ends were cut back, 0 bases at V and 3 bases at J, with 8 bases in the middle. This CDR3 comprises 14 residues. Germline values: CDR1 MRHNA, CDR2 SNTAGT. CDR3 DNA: TGTGCCAGCAGTGACTCTGCGGCCGACTATGGCTACACCTTC. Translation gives CASSDSAADYGYTF.

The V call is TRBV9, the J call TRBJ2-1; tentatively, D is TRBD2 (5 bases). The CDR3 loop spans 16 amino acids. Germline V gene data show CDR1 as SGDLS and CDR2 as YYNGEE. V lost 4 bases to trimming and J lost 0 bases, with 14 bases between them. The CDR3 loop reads CASSRAGISSYNEQFF. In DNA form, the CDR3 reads TGTGCCAGCAGCAGAGCCGGGATTAGCTCCTACAATGAGCAGTTCTTC.